Below, 27 T cell receptor beta chains from the same sample are listed, as sequenced in a study of radiation and T cells in renal cell carcinoma. Sample time point: blood 4 weeks post-SBRT, at nephrectomy. Treatment here: 15 Gy SBRT to primary tumor, nephrectomy 4 weeks later. The protocol was immunoSEQ multiplex PCR, while the TCRdb copy is restricted to in-frame clones and leaves out a portion. The sample holds approximately 80,000 clones, 89% seen once. This sample comprised blood, obtained from a patient whose treatment included radiotherapy and nephrectomy. The receptor source for this set is a woman between 70 and 85 years old with renal cell carcinoma.

This chain links TRBV30 with TRBJ1-4; D unresolved. The length of the CDR3 is 13 residues. Trimming left V 0 bases short and J 5 bases short, with 7 bases between. Germline loops: CDR1 GTSNPN, CDR2 SVGIG (reference sequence). Here the CDR3 reads CAWSVTRNEKLFF. CDR3 sequence (DNA): TGTGCCTGGAGTGTAACCCGGAATGAAAAACTGTTTTTT. The full variable domain, completed using reference TRBV30 and TRBJ1-4, is SQTIHQWPATLVQPVGSPLSLECTVEGTSNPNLYWYRQAAGRGLQLLFYSVGIGQISSEVPQNLSASRPQDRQFILSSKKLLLSDSGFYLCAWSVTRNEKLFFGSGTQLSVL.

CDR3 amino acids: CASSLAGQGDEQYF. The CDR3 DNA follows: TGTGCCAGCAGCTTAGCGGGACAGGGGGACGAGCAGTACTTC. This chain connects TRBV7-2 to TRBJ2-7, with 11 bases that match TRBD1. The CDR3 totals 14 residues. Germline V gene sequence: CDR1 SGHTA, CDR2 FQGNSA. Unmatched junction bases numbered 0, after V lost 0 bases and J lost 5 bases.

This clone appeared once. This chain uses TRBV5-1 with TRBJ1-2, with 7 bases lining up with TRBD1. Germline V gene sequence: CDR1 SGHRS, CDR2 YFSETQ. Germline trimming cut 2 bases from V and 6 bases from J; bases unmatched to any gene: 1. The CDR3 runs 12 residues. This CDR3 reads CASSFTGDGYTF. The CDR3 nucleotides read TGCGCCAGCAGCTTCACAGGGGATGGCTACACCTTC.

The chain employs TRBV11-3 and TRBJ1-2; a possible D gene is TRBD1 (6 bases). The ends were cut back, 10 bases at V and 6 bases at J, with 18 bases in the middle. The CDR3 sequence is 13 residues long. From germline, CDR1 is SGHNT and CDR2 YENEEA. The CDR3 is CATARGAVDGYTF. The CDR3 region has the DNA TGTGCCACCGCGAGGGGGGCGGTTGATGGCTACACCTTC.

The rearrangement joins TRBV5-1 to TRBJ2-7; D remains unclear. This CDR3 is built from 15 residues. V shed 0 bases and J shed 2 bases, with 12 bases lying between them. Germline CDR1 and CDR2: SGHRS and YFSETQ. CDR3 region: CASSLAGLTTYEQYF. The CDR3 DNA is TGCGCCAGCAGCTTGGCGGGCCTTACCACCTACGAGCAGTACTTC.

The chain is built from TRBV7-2 and TRBJ1-2; D possibly corresponds to TRBD1 (6 bases). The CDR3 contains 18 residues. V lost 5 bases, J lost 8 bases, and 30 bases lay in between. The V gene's germline CDR1 is SGHTA and CDR2 FQGNSA. The CDR3 region is CASSPSRNRAFNSLGYTF. The CDR3 nucleotides are TGTGCCAGCAGCCCATCCCGGAACAGGGCGTTTAATTCTCTCGGCTACACCTTC.

J is TRBJ2-5 and V is TRBV10-3; TRBD2 matches at 11 bases. The CDR3 is made up of 18 amino acids. Looked up from germline, CDR1 is ENHRY and CDR2 is SYGVKD. V gave up 6 bases and J gave up 4 bases; unmatched junction bases: 16. CDR3 loop: CAISPEGLAGGNSETQYF. The CDR3 nucleotides read TGTGCCATCAGCCCCGAGGGGCTAGCGGGGGGCAACTCAGAGACCCAGTACTTC.

The chain's CDR3 is CASSFNWTSGVYNEQFF. CDR3 nucleotides: TGTGCCAGCAGCTTCAATTGGACTAGCGGGGTCTACAATGAGCAGTTCTTC. The genes are TRBV9 and TRBJ2-1, with 12 bases that match TRBD2. The germline V gene has CDR1 SGDLS and CDR2 YYNGEE. Unmatched junction bases numbered 8, after V lost 4 bases and J lost 3 bases. The CDR3 contains 17 residues.

This clone was counted a single time. V gene TRBV5-1 combines with J gene TRBJ1-1; D is uncertain. The CDR3 contains 14 residues. Trimming removed 1 base from V and 0 bases from J, with 7 bases in between. CDR1 is SGHRS and CDR2 is YFSETQ in the germline V gene. Here the CDR3 DNA reads TGCGCCAGCAGCTTGCAGGCCTTGAACACTGAAGCTTTCTTT. The encoded protein is CASSLQALNTEAFF.

The genes are TRBV2 and TRBJ2-1; D is ambiguous. The CDR3 contains 10 residues. Germline CDR1 is SNHLY and CDR2 is FYNNEI. Trimming stripped 7 bases from V and 5 bases from J, with 3 bases between. CDR3 bases: TGTGCCAGCAAGGACAATGAGCAGTTCTTC. This encodes CASKDNEQFF.

The V call is TRBV5-4, the J call TRBJ2-5; D is unclear. The CDR3 is 14 residues long. Looked up from germline, CDR1 is SGHNT and CDR2 is YYREEE (reference sequence). V dropped 0 bases and J dropped 2 bases, with 8 bases sitting between them. CDR3 protein: CASSLGRSQETQYF. The CDR3 nucleotides are TGTGCCAGCAGCTTGGGTAGATCACAAGAGACCCAGTACTTC. Filled out from reference TRBV5-4 and TRBJ2-5, the complete variable domain reads ETGVTQSPTHLIKTRGQQVTLRCSSQSGHNTVSWYQQALGQGPQFIFQYYREEENGRGNFPPRFSGLQFPNYSSELNVNALELDDSALYLCASSLGRSQETQYFGPGTRLLVL.

V usage is TRBV14 and J usage is TRBJ2-2; 7 bases line up with TRBD2. The CDR3 spans 17 residues. The V and J ends lost 4 bases and 4 bases, in that order; junction bases with no gene match: 12. The V gene's germline CDR1 is SGHDN and CDR2 FVKESK. This CDR3 reads CASSPTPGGMGTGELFF. The CDR3 DNA reads TGTGCCAGCAGCCCGACCCCGGGGGGAATGGGCACCGGGGAGCTGTTTTTT.

V gene TRBV28 combines with J gene TRBJ2-5; D gene uncertain. The CDR3 loop spans 14 amino acids. Trimming shortened V by 3 bases and J by 2 bases, and 10 bases separated the two germline ends. Germline-derived CDR1 and CDR2 are MDHEN and SYDVKM. Here the CDR3 DNA reads TGTGCCAGCAGTTTCACGGAGCCACAAGAGACCCAGTACTTC. This translates into CASSFTEPQETQYF. Based on the CDR3 plus reference TRBV28 and TRBJ2-5, the full variable domain is DVKVTQSSRYLVKRTGEKVFLECVQDMDHENMFWYRQDPGLGLRLIYFSYDVKMKEKGDIPEGYSVSREKKERFSLILESASTNQTSMYLCASSFTEPQETQYFGPGTRLLVL.

The rearrangement uses TRBV5-6 and TRBJ2-7; TRBD1 aligns across 7 bases. V dropped 1 base and J dropped 0; count of bases not matched to a gene: 1. The V gene's germline CDR1 is SGHDT and CDR2 YYEEEE. CDR3 length: 14 amino acids. CDR3 coding DNA: TGTGCCAGCAGCTTGCAGGGGGTCTCCTACGAGCAGTACTTC. As protein: CASSLQGVSYEQYF.

The CDR3 DNA sequence: TGCAGTGCCTCGAAGGAGACCCAGTACTTC. Translating gives CSASKETQYF. This rearrangement joins TRBV20-1 to TRBJ2-5, with D hard to call. The V and J ends lost 6 bases and 5 bases respectively, with 7 bases between them. The CDR3 has 10 amino acids. Looked up from germline, CDR1 is DFQATT and CDR2 is SNEGSKA (reference sequence).

J is TRBJ2-7 and V is TRBV27; D is undetermined. The CDR3 loop spans 15 amino acids. Trimming stripped 5 bases from V and 3 bases from J, with 17 bases between. Germline V gives CDR1 MNHEY, CDR2 SMNVEV (reference sequence). CDR3 region: CASSPRHKSGYEQYF. CDR3 DNA sequence: TGTGCCAGCAGTCCTCGCCACAAGTCGGGCTACGAGCAGTACTTC.

The gene calls are TRBV30 and TRBJ1-3; 10 nucleotides match TRBD1. CDR1 and CDR2 (germline): GTSNPN, SVGIG (reference sequence). The CDR3 runs 18 residues. The J segment lost 1 base and the V segment lost 2 bases, leaving 11 bases of the junction unmatched. CDR3 bases: TGTGCCTGGAGTAGGTACGGGACAGGGGAAGTATCTGGAAACACCATATATTTT. This translates into CAWSRYGTGEVSGNTIYF.

CDR3 sequence: CASSLTGVLDNSPLHF. The CDR3 DNA sequence: TGTGCCAGCAGCTTGACAGGGGTCCTCGATAATTCACCCCTCCACTTT. J is TRBJ1-6 and V is TRBV7-2, with TRBD1 matching over 8 bases. This CDR3 spans 16 amino acids. The germline V gene encodes CDR1 SGHTA and CDR2 FQGNSA. The ends lost 3 bases at V and 5 bases at J; junction bases unmatched: 6.

This clone was detected once. The chain is built from TRBV30 and TRBJ2-2; tentatively, D is TRBD1 (6 bases). Germline CDR1 reads GTSNPN; CDR2 reads SVGIG (reference sequence). The CDR3 has 14 residues. V dropped 7 bases and J dropped 1 base, with 13 bases sitting between them. The CDR3 bases are TGTGCCTTGACCAGGGGCCTGAACACCGGGGAGCTGTTTTTT. Protein sequence: CALTRGLNTGELFF.

This rearrangement joins TRBV5-1 to TRBJ2-1; 8 nucleotides align to TRBD2. Germline values: CDR1 SGHRS, CDR2 YFSETQ. With V trimmed by 1 base and J by 0 bases, 6 bases remained unmatched. CDR3 size: 17 residues. DNA for the CDR3: TGCGCCAGCAGCTTGAGGCTAGCGGGCAGCTCCTACAATGAGCAGTTCTTC. It encodes CASSLRLAGSSYNEQFF.

This chain links TRBV9 with TRBJ1-1; 8 bases agree with TRBD1. The germline V gene encodes CDR1 SGDLS and CDR2 YYNGEE. V was clipped by 0 bases and J by 1 base; unmatched bases: 5. This CDR3 region has 16 residues. CDR3 in DNA: TGTGCCAGCAGCGTAGGACAGGGGATTCGGAACACTGAAGCTTTCTTT. This codes for CASSVGQGIRNTEAFF.

The rearrangement joins TRBV15 to TRBJ1-6, with 7 bases matching TRBD1. From germline, CDR1 is LNHNV and CDR2 YYDKDF (reference sequence). This CDR3 comprises 14 residues. Trimming cost V 1 base and J 10 bases; bases outside gene matches: 4. CDR3 loop: CATSRGQGTSPLHF. The CDR3 coding sequence is TGTGCCACCAGCAGAGGACAGGGAACCTCACCCCTCCACTTT.

CDR3 in amino acids: CAWSQGSQPQHF. In nucleotides, the CDR3 is TGTGCCTGGAGTCAGGGGTCTCAGCCCCAGCATTTT. The V and J genes are TRBV30 and TRBJ1-5, with a weak D call TRBD1 (6 bases). From germline, CDR1 is GTSNPN and CDR2 SVGIG (reference sequence). The CDR3 loop spans 12 amino acids. V was pared by 2 bases and J by 6 bases, with 8 bases between.

The V call is TRBV5-6, the J call TRBJ2-5; 9 bases fit TRBD2. CDR1 and CDR2 (germline): SGHDT, YYEEEE. V gave up 4 bases and J gave up 2 bases; unmatched junction bases: 9. This CDR3 is built from 16 residues. The CDR3 DNA is TGTGCCAGCAGCCCCTACCGGCTAGCGGGGCAAGAGACCCAGTACTTC. It codes for CASSPYRLAGQETQYF. Based on the CDR3 plus reference TRBV5-6 and TRBJ2-5, the full variable domain is DAGVTQSPTHLIKTRGQQVTLRCSPKSGHDTVSWYQQALGQGPQFIFQYYEEEERQRGNFPDRFSGHQFPNYSSELNVNALLLGDSALYLCASSPYRLAGQETQYFGPGTRLLVL.

The chain carries TRBV30 and TRBJ1-3, with D perhaps TRBD1 (6 bases). CDR1 and CDR2 (germline): GTSNPN, SVGIG (reference sequence). V was trimmed by 3 bases and J by 3 bases, leaving 9 bases between them. The CDR3 runs to 13 residues. The CDR3 DNA reads as TGTGCCTGGAGATTGACAGGTGGAAACACCATATATTTT. It encodes CAWRLTGGNTIYF.

This clone was seen once. The genes are TRBV5-1 and TRBJ1-2; the match to TRBD1 covers 7 bases. The V gene's germline CDR1 is SGHRS and CDR2 YFSETQ. This CDR3 region has 14 residues. The V and J ends lost 4 bases and 4 bases, in that order; junction bases with no gene match: 7. The CDR3 loop is CASSPEGTVYGYTF. DNA of the CDR3: TGCGCCAGCAGCCCGGAAGGGACAGTCTATGGCTACACCTTC.

The genes are TRBV27 and TRBJ2-7; 15 bases fit TRBD2. Losses at the gene ends were 2 bases for V and 3 bases for J; bases not matched to a gene: 8. The CDR3 has 18 residues. Germline V gene sequence: CDR1 MNHEY, CDR2 SMNVEV (reference sequence). The chain's CDR3 is CASSLHPGLAGGRYEQYF. The CDR3 bases are TGTGCCAGCAGTTTACATCCGGGACTAGCGGGGGGCCGCTACGAGCAGTACTTC.